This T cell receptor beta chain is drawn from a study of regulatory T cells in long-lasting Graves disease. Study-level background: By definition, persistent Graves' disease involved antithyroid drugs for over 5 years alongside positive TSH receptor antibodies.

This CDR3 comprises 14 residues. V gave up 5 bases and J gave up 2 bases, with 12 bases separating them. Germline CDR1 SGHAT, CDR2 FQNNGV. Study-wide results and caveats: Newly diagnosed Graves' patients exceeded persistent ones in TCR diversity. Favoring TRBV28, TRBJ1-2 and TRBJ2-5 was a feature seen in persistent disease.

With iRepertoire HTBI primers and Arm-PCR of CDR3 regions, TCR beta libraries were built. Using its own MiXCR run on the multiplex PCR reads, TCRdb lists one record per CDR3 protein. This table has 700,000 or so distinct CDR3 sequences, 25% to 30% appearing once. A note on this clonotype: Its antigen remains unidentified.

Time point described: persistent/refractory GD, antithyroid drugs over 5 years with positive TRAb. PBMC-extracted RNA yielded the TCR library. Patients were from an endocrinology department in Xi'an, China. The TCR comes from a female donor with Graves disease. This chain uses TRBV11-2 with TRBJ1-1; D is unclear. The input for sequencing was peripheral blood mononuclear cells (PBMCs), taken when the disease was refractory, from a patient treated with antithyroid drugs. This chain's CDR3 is CASSHGRENTEAFF. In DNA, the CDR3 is TGTGCCAGCAGCCACGGACGGGAAAACACTGAAGCTTTCTTT.